What follows describes a single T cell receptor beta chain. The antigen it binds to is not known. The sample holds no much larger clone one base away, and base qualities are not on file. CDR1 and CDR2, looked up from the germline V gene, are SGDLS and YYNGEE. For this chain, trimming is 0 bases at the V end and 10 bases at the J end, and the number of junction bases without a gene match is 8. The CDR3 contains 16 residues, cysteine and phenylalanine counted. The only DNA kept is the CDR3, 48 bases in frame from the first base. Library construction relied on the immunoSEQ multiplex PCR assay. A mixture of 60 forward primers for TCR Vbeta segments and 13 reverse primers for TCR Jbeta segments was used in the multiplex PCR. The CDR3 region of rearranged TCR beta genes was amplified from genomic DNA with a multiplex PCR assay. The amplified TCR beta libraries were sequenced on the Illumina HiSeq System as 87-base-pair reads. Per the source publication's procedure: In a later analysis, some 80 million unique TCR beta chains were counted across the 500 to 700 repertoires, and about 10 million of these chains were shared by at least two donors. To remove PCR and sequencing errors, raw reads were error-corrected and collapsed into unique sequences using a nearest-neighbor algorithm that merged closely related sequences. V, D and J gene segments were assigned by aligning CDR3 sequences to IMGT reference sequences. For a sequence to be retained, a match of at least six nucleotides was required to both a V gene segment and a J gene segment. A rearrangement counted as productive if the CDR3 had no stop codons and remained in frame with V and J, and every other rearrangement counted as non-productive. CDR3 was defined according to IMGT convention as the region running from the second conserved V-encoded cysteine to the conserved J-encoded phenylalanine. Sequences without an unambiguous match to a single V gene segment were excluded from the earlier analysis of approximately 560 of the donors. An earlier analysis of about 590 of the donors classified V segments as functional when productive rearrangements were above 56.7% and as segregating when the standard deviation between donors was above 5%. To diagnose cytomegalovirus status from the catalog of TCR beta chain sequences, a statistical classification framework was built. V and J gene assignment, in a later analysis, came from comparing TCR nucleotide sequences with IMGT/GENE-DB human TR gene sequences. Using the TCRdist pipeline, a later analysis assigned CDR3 sequences along with most-parsimonious VDJ recombination scenarios. In a later analysis, every TCR beta chain was defined by the combination of its CDR3 amino acid sequence and its V-gene family, and reads without a unique V-gene family were dropped. In a later analysis, nearly 600 highly shared, low-generation-probability nucleotide sequences were removed to address suspected cross-contamination and a sequencing artifact. In a later analysis, a clonal expansion index for each public chain was calculated from normalized within-repertoire ranks of inferred template counts. Generation probabilities in a later analysis came from a VDJ recombination model fitted to out-of-frame rearrangements, and those results were checked against IGoR. In a later analysis, hypergeometric tests were used to score TCR-TCR, TCR-HLA and TCR-CMV co-occurrence, with a repertoire-size bias correction applied to TCR pairs. A later analysis estimated false discovery rates by permuting HLA or CMV assignments 20 times. In a later analysis, co-occurring TCRs were grouped using DBSCAN, and TCRdist sequence similarity was added for clustering within HLA-allele-positive subsets. For co-occurrence clustering, repertoires with fewer than 30,000 or more than 120,000 public chains were excluded, along with five repertoires with anomalous nucleotide sharing. TCRdb carries this immuneACCESS record with in-frame sequences only. Its versions omit some clonotypes, under half of them owing to an unresolved V gene in the studies checked, with the rest unexplained. For V, J and clone size, that table is used; D and trimming come from the DNA. Within this sample are roughly 120,000 clones, with around three quarters of them counted one time only. The top ten clones comprise 1.5% to 2.5% of the sample.

The cohort comprised some 730 healthy bone marrow donors. At the time of sampling, all cohort members were nominally healthy, though unrecorded immune exposures were likely present. The donor tested CMV seronegative, placing the donor among the 300 to 450 seronegative members of the cohort. Each donor provided a peripheral blood sample, and peripheral blood mononuclear cells were used for TCR beta sequencing. Genomic DNA extraction from the blood cell samples was performed with the Qiagen DNeasy Blood Extraction Kit. The sample is drawn from a study of cytomegalovirus exposure and HLA in healthy donors (dated by TCRdb to about 2017). Regarding the complete study: According to an earlier analysis of 450 to 650 of the donors, 200 million or so T cells yielded 117 million unique TCR beta sequences and approximately 280 Gb of sequence data. An early release covering about 600 HLA-typed donors comprised roughly 300 gigabases of sequencing data and tens of millions of unique TCR sequences. Among the roughly 400 genotyped donors, 75% to 90% belonged to the genetic ancestry cluster associated with self-reported Caucasian donors. The study aimed to test whether signatures of past pathogen exposure could be identified by cataloging public T cell receptors. The T cell repertoires of roughly 660 subjects were profiled by immunosequencing and related to cytomegalovirus serostatus. Besides the first cohort of about 730 subjects, a separate validation cohort made up of 120 or so different subjects was used. To predict cytomegalovirus infection status, the study brought together high-throughput TCR immunosequencing, statistical association of individual TCRs with disease status, and machine learning. A later analysis re-examined previously published TCR beta repertoires from 610 or so donors and added high-resolution HLA genotyping to investigate patterns of TCR occurrence. The later analysis used no new phenotypic data to find candidate immune exposures, relying instead on TCR beta sequences and their occurrence across donors. An earlier analysis of around 580 of the donors used high-throughput TCR beta sequencing to judge whether each TCR beta V gene segment behaved as functional or pseudogenic. Alongside the repertoire data, information on donor age, sex, ethnicity and CMV serostatus was compiled. A later genetic analysis used genome-wide SNP genotypes for about three fifths of the 666 donors, treating that subset as a discovery cohort. Every discovery cohort repertoire had been produced on one sequencing platform. Both class I and class II loci were covered by HLA typing, at four-digit resolution. The number of typed donors differed by locus: about 629-630 for A, B, C, DRB1 and DQB1; 500 to 550 for DQA1; some 610 for DPA1; and roughly 450 for DPB1. Four to six DR-DQ haplotypes were handled as single units for association and clustering, since linkage in the cohort was strong. Across under 500 genotyped donors of the cohort, an average of about 250,000 unique TCR beta nucleotide sequences per donor were sequenced, and 15% to 20% of those sequences were non-productive. Findings and caveats that apply to the study as a whole: In vitro tests confirmed that three of the cytomegalovirus-associated TCR beta chains recognize cytomegalovirus antigens. A further reported finding was that TCR beta sequences accurately predicted the HLA-A and HLA-B alleles for most subjects in the first cohort. In this cohort, only TCR beta chains were sequenced, and detectable features were limited by the absence of alpha or paired-chain data. When HLA alleles, especially DR and DQ, strongly co-occurred, TCR associations were difficult to assign to individual alleles. The earlier analysis of some 560 of the donors excluded 15 to 20 rarely observed V segments, including chromosome 9 orphons, because counts were too low. A later analysis reported that several top co-occurrence clusters appeared linked to parvovirus B19, influenza, CMV and Epstein-Barr virus. A later analysis found that HLA-associated TCR beta chains were more clonally expanded and had lower generation probabilities than equally common non-associated chains. Because HLA typing was unavailable for some donors at each locus, only the typed subset was used in association tests. In an earlier analysis of about 540 of the donors, most TCR beta V segments were observed in productive rearrangements about 90% or about 30% of the time, broadly matching IMGT annotations. Roughly uniform sequencing depth across donors was assumed in presence/absence analyses, although this assumption may not hold. Linkage disequilibrium might explain the correlated functional status among segregating V segments, but an unknown experimental factor could not be ruled out. The authors suggested that the approach could potentially be extended to other disease states and immunological phenotypes. Most TCR sequences were observed very rarely across donors, whereas some public TCRs were present in many individuals. CMV serostatus was the only immune exposure information available for the cohort. The study listed 164 TCR beta chains as associated with cytomegalovirus. Specific HLA alleles were associated with over 15,000 TCR beta sequences at a false discovery rate of 0.05 in a later analysis. A later genetic analysis reported fewer N-insertions in productive TCRs among donors in an Asian-associated ancestry cluster than the roughly 670-donor mean. The classifier was reported to diagnose cytomegalovirus status with high specificity and sensitivity in both the original and validation cohorts. Because the 87-base-pair reads could not distinguish some IMGT-functional V segments, including TRBV6-2 and TRBV6-3, those segments were excluded. An association between a missense DCLRE1C variant and V-gene and J-gene trimming of TCR beta chains was found in a later genetic analysis and replicated in an independent cohort. In a later analysis, the rate of TCR association differed among HLA loci, with DRB1 alleles having the most associated TCRs and HLA-C alleles having the fewest. Most CMV-associated TCR beta chains appeared to be HLA-restricted in a later analysis, and the HLA associations seemed to be driven largely by CMV exposure. A cluster of highly shared sequence variants was judged likely to be a technical artifact of the sequencing pipeline.

The chain links TRBV9 with TRBJ2-1; TRBD2 fits 12 bases in the junction. The sequenced material came from PBMCs. The clonotype comes from a man aged 18 to 30 in good health and CMV-seronegative. CDR3 protein: CASSVGLAGGPGEQFF. The bases read TGTGCCAGCAGCGTAGGTCTAGCGGGAGGGCCCGGGGAGCAGTTCTTC.